The subject of this entry is one TCR beta chain. This record belongs to a study of blood T cell repertoires in COVID-19. The repertoire was sequenced with immunoSEQ multiplex PCR; TCRdb's copy has only in-frame clones and lacks some. Seen here are about 44,000 clones, roughly 80% observed once, and the top ten hold about 40%. V lost 2 bases to trimming and J lost 1 base; unmatched junction nucleotides: 0. Germline CDR1 and CDR2: WNHNN and SYGVQD (reference sequence). The CDR3 is 14 residues long. The chain is built from TRBV10-1 and TRBJ2-3; 7 bases line up with TRBD1. This TCR was recovered from a human donor in a cohort sampled during active COVID-19. The sequencing input was peripheral blood. DNA for the CDR3: TGCGCCAGCAGTGAGGACAGGGGCACAGATACGCAGTATTTT. Encoded protein: CASSEDRGTDTQYF.